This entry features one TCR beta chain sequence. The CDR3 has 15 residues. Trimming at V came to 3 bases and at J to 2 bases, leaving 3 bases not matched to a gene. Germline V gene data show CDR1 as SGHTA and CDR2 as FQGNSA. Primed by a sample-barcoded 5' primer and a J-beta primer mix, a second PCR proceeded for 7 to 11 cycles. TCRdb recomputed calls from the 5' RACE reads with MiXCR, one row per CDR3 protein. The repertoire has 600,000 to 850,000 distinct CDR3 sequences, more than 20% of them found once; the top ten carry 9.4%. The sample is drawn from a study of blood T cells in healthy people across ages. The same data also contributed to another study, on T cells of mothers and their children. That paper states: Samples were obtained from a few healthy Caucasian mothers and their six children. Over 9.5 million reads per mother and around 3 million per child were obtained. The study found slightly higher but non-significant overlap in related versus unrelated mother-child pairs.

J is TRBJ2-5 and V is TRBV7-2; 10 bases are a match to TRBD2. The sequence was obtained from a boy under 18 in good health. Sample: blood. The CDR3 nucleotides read TGTGCCAGCAGCTTCGAGCGGGGGGGACAAGAGACCCAGTACTTC. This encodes CASSFERGGQETQYF. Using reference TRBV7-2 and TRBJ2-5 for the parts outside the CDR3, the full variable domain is GAGVSQSPSNKVTEKGKDVELRCDPISGHTALYWYRQSLGQGLEFLIYFQGNSAPDKSGLPSDRFSAERTGGSVSTLTIQRTQQEDSAVYLCASSFERGGQETQYFGPGTRLLVL.